Detailed here is one TCR beta chain. This sample was taken from a study of shared clonotypes between healthy human individuals. V shed 8 bases and J shed 0 bases, with 13 bases lying between them. The germline gives CDR1 MDHEN, CDR2 SYDVKM. CDR3 length: 15 amino acids. The repertoire was sequenced with immunoSEQ multiplex PCR; TCRdb's copy has only in-frame clones and lacks some. The repertoire consists of some 2.3 million clones, with approximately 95% occurring once and the leading ten covering about 0.39%. The sequence was collected from a young man in good health. Some clones in this sample may be carry-over from other donors' samples. Sequenced input: naive CD4+ T cells from PBMCs. Stated subset: CD45RA+ positively selected. This rearrangement joins TRBV28 to TRBJ2-2; either TRBD1 or TRBD2 may fit D (5 bases each). The CDR3 protein is CASWDGIANTGELFF. The CDR3 nucleotides read TGTGCCAGCTGGGACGGTATCGCGAACACCGGGGAGCTGTTTTTT.